These T cell receptor beta chains were read from a single sample in a study of shared clonotypes between healthy human individuals. Only in-frame clones appear in the TCRdb table, and some are missing; sequencing was by immunoSEQ multiplex PCR. The table shows hundreds of thousands of clones, with more than 75% occurring only once. The sequenced sample was PBMCs. These receptor sequences come from a woman aged 40 to 49 in good health. Some clones in this sample may be carry-over from other donors' samples. Both conserved end residues are part of each CDR3. The D gene is left open where the match is weak. Part of the rows lack a size; the others show once, few, many or a class for expanded clones.

j_call	clone_size	d_call	v_call	cdr3_nt	cdr3_aa
TRBJ1-1	-	-	TRBV7-2	TGTGCCAGCAGCTTTCAGGGTGGGAGCACTGAAGCTTTCTTT	CASSFQGGSTEAFF
TRBJ1-1	-	TRBD1	TRBV4-2	TGTGCCAGCAGTGGGACAGCGTTTCCTGAAGCTTTCTTT	CASSGTAFPEAFF
TRBJ2-1	-	TRBD2	TRBV29-1	TGCAGCGGGGAGGGGCTAGCCTACAATGAGCAGTTCTTC	CSGEGLAYNEQFF
TRBJ2-5	-	TRBD1	TRBV5-1	TGCGCCAGCAGCCACGGGACAGGGGGGGAGACCCAGTACTTC	CASSHGTGGETQYF
TRBJ2-2	-	-	TRBV11-2	TGTGCCAGCAGCCGAGGGGTGACTAGAGAAAGCACCGGGGAGCTGTTTTTT	CASSRGVTRESTGELFF
TRBJ2-3	-	-	TRBV2	TGTGCCAGCAGCGCTAGTAGGGGGGCTGGCACAGATACGCAGTATTTT	CASSASRGAGTDTQYF
TRBJ2-7	-	TRBD1	TRBV4-3	TGCGCCAGCAGCCAAGAGACAGGGGTACACGAGCAGTACTTC	CASSQETGVHEQYF
TRBJ2-1	-	TRBD1	TRBV29-1	TGCAGCGTTACACGACAGGGGGTCTACAATGAGCAGTTCTTC	CSVTRQGVYNEQFF
TRBJ2-1	-	-	TRBV2	TGTGCCAGCAGGAAGGAGGAGTCGGGCAATGAGCAGTTCTTC	CASRKEESGNEQFF
TRBJ2-3	-	-	TRBV18	TGTGCCAGCTCACTAGGGACTCGAACGCAGTATTTT	CASSLGTRTQYF
TRBJ1-3	few	-	TRBV29-1	TGCAGCGTCAGCTCTGGAAACACCATATATTTT	CSVSSGNTIYF
TRBJ1-5	-	-	TRBV6-5	TGTGCCAGCAGTCGAGGGGCGAGCAATCAGCCCCAGCATTTT	CASSRGASNQPQHF
TRBJ2-2	few	TRBD2	TRBV4-2	TGTGCCAGCAGCCGTTTAGCGGGAGATGTAGGGGAGCTGTTTTTT	CASSRLAGDVGELFF
TRBJ2-3	-	TRBD1	TRBV25-1	TGTGCCAGCGGGGGGACAGGGGACACAGATACGCAGTATTTT	CASGGTGDTDTQYF
TRBJ1-3	-	-	TRBV4-2	TGTGCCAGCAGCCAAGGGACACCGGGAAACACCATATATTTT	CASSQGTPGNTIYF
TRBJ1-3	-	-	TRBV19	TGTGCCAGTAGTATAGTTTCGGGCGTCGCGGGAAACACCATATATTTT	CASSIVSGVAGNTIYF
TRBJ2-7	-	-	TRBV29-1	TGCAGCGTTCTACAGGGCCCGAACGAGCAGTACTTC	CSVLQGPNEQYF
TRBJ2-2	-	TRBD2	TRBV25-1	TGTGCCAGCACCACAGCGGGAGGGGACACCGGGGAGCTGTTTTTT	CASTTAGGDTGELFF
TRBJ2-5	-	-	TRBV15	TGTGCCACCAGCAGAGAAGGCGGGACTGGTTACGGAGAGACCCAGTACTTC	CATSREGGTGYGETQYF
TRBJ2-7	-	TRBD1	TRBV28	TGTGCCAGCAGTCACCCCACAGGGGCAGACGAGCAGTACTTC	CASSHPTGADEQYF
TRBJ1-6	-	-	TRBV28	TGTGCCAGCAGTTTCGAGCTGGCCTCTTCACCCCTCCACTTT	CASSFELASSPLHF
TRBJ2-1	-	TRBD2	TRBV11-2	TGTGCCAGCAGCTTTAAGCTCTGGTGGCTAGCGGAGGACAATGAGCAGTTCTTC	CASSFKLWWLAEDNEQFF
TRBJ2-7	-	TRBD1	TRBV27	TGTGCCAGCAGTTTAACAGGGGTCGAGCAGTACTTC	CASSLTGVEQYF
TRBJ1-1	-	-	TRBV6-5	TGTGCCAGCAGCCCAGGGATGAACACTGAAGCTTTCTTT	CASSPGMNTEAFF
TRBJ1-1	-	-	TRBV4-2	TGTGCCAGCAGCCCCGGGCTCAGCCGGGGGACTGAAGCTTTCTTT	CASSPGLSRGTEAFF
TRBJ2-2	few	-	TRBV5-6	TGTGCCAGCAGCTTGGGAAGGGGAAGGTACACCGGGGAGCTGTTTTTT	CASSLGRGRYTGELFF
TRBJ2-2	once	-	TRBV28	TGTGCCAGCAGTTATCCGCCCTGGGGGGTCGCGAACACCGGGGAGCTGTTTTTT	CASSYPPWGVANTGELFF
TRBJ2-7	-	-	TRBV18	TGTGCCAGCTCACCACGGTACTCCGGTAGCTCCTACGAGCAGTACTTC	CASSPRYSGSSYEQYF
TRBJ2-7	once	-	TRBV2	TGTGCCAGCAAAACCGGGACAAACCCCTACGAGCAGTACTTC	CASKTGTNPYEQYF
TRBJ2-3	few	-	TRBV5-1	TGCGCCAGCAGCTTGGCCATGGCTAGCGTGAGCACAGATACGCAGTATTTT	CASSLAMASVSTDTQYF
TRBJ1-1	-	-	TRBV5-5	TGTGCCAGCTATTCCCGGGAAATGAACACTGAAGCTTTCTTT	CASYSREMNTEAFF
TRBJ2-3	once	-	TRBV6-4	TGTGCCAGCAGTGACTCGTCGGGAGAGGGCACAGATACGCAGTATTTT	CASSDSSGEGTDTQYF
TRBJ1-1	-	TRBD1	TRBV28	TGTGCCAGCACCCGGACAGGGGTGAACACTGAAGCTTTCTTT	CASTRTGVNTEAFF
TRBJ1-5	-	TRBD1	TRBV5-1	TGCGCCAGCAGCCCTGGACAGGGTCATCAGCCCCAGCATTTT	CASSPGQGHQPQHF
TRBJ2-5	-	TRBD1	TRBV5-1	TGCGCCAGCAGCTCGGCCGGGACAGGGGAAGAGACCCAGTACTTC	CASSSAGTGEETQYF
TRBJ1-5	few	TRBD1	TRBV28	TGTGCCAGCAGTAGGGCAGGGGGTAATCAGCCCCAGCATTTT	CASSRAGGNQPQHF
TRBJ1-1	-	-	TRBV5-1	TGCGCCAGCAGCCTACTACAGAGCACTGAAGCTTTCTTT	CASSLLQSTEAFF
TRBJ1-4	-	-	TRBV9	TGTGCCAGCAGCATCCACGGGGACGGGGTTTTT	CASSIHGDGVF
TRBJ1-3	-	TRBD1	TRBV9	TGTGCCAGCAGCGTGGGACAGGTTGGAAACACCATATATTTT	CASSVGQVGNTIYF
TRBJ1-5	-	TRBD1	TRBV6-5	TGTGCCAGTGGACAGGGGGCGAGCAATCAGCCCCAGCATTTT	CASGQGASNQPQHF
TRBJ2-3	-	-	TRBV29-1	TGCAGCGCCCGAGGCCTTGAAGGGTATACGCAGTATTTT	CSARGLEGYTQYF
TRBJ1-2	once	TRBD1	TRBV7-2	TGTGCCAGCAGCTTAGGGACAGGCTATGGCTACACCTTC	CASSLGTGYGYTF
TRBJ2-7	once	TRBD1	TRBV9	TGTGCCAGCAGCGTAGGGGGACAGGGGGCCTACGAGCAGTACTTC	CASSVGGQGAYEQYF
TRBJ2-7	-	TRBD2	TRBV4-3	TGCGCCAGCAGCCAAGATTGGGGCAGCGGGACCTACGAGCAGTACTTC	CASSQDWGSGTYEQYF
TRBJ2-5	-	TRBD2	TRBV2	TGTGCCACGAGTCGGACTAGCGGAAGAGAGACCCAGTACTTC	CATSRTSGRETQYF
TRBJ2-1	once	TRBD2	TRBV7-9	TGTGCCAGCAGCTTTCAGGCGGGAGCGGGTGAGCAGTTCTTC	CASSFQAGAGEQFF
TRBJ1-2	few	TRBD1	TRBV25-1	TGTGCCAGCGGCGACAGGGGCGTCTATGGCTACACCTTC	CASGDRGVYGYTF
TRBJ2-1	-	TRBD2	TRBV4-2	TGTGCCAGCAGCCGACAGCTAGCGGGAGAGGGCCATGAGCAGTTCTTC	CASSRQLAGEGHEQFF
TRBJ2-1	-	-	TRBV2	TGTGCCAGCAGTGAAGGCCACAATGAGCAGTTCTTC	CASSEGHNEQFF
TRBJ2-3	-	-	TRBV7-8	TGTGCCAGCAGCGCAGGACGACGCACAGATACGCAGTATTTT	CASSAGRRTDTQYF
TRBJ2-7	-	TRBD2	TRBV5-1	TGCGCCAGCAGCTGGCTGACGGGAGGGGTCCGTTACGAGCAGTACTTC	CASSWLTGGVRYEQYF